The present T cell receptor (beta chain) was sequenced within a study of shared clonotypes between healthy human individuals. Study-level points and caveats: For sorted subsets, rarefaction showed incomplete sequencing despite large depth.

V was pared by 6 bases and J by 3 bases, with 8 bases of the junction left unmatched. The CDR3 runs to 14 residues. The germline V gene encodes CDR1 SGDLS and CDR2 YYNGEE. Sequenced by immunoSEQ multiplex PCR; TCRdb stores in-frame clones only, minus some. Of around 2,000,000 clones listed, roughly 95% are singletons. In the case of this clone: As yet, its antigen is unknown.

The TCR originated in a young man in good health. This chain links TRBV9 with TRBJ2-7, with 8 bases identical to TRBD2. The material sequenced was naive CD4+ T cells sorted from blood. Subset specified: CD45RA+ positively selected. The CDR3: CASTAGSGGYEQYF. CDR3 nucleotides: TGTGCCAGCACCGCGGGCAGCGGGGGCTACGAGCAGTACTTC.